This entry is about one T cell receptor beta chain. The data were obtained in a study of blood T cell repertoires in COVID-19. About the research overall: Sites in the United States, Italy and Spain provided acute and convalescent COVID-19 samples. T cells, B-cell-depleted T cells, or PBMCs supplied cDNA or gDNA.

Trimming left V 3 bases short and J 3 bases short, with 9 bases between. This CDR3 comprises 13 residues. CDR1 and CDR2 from the germline V gene are ENHRY and SYGVKD. Methods used by the authors: Scientists estimated how many nucleated cells there were by amplifying reference gene primers. Assay: immunoSEQ multiplex PCR; the TCRdb copy retains only in-frame clones and omits some. The D gene and trimming were derived from the DNA, and the V and J assignments and clone size from that table. The profile shows roughly 360,000 clones, roughly 90% of them singletons. The study assigned cohorts using participant-reported clinical history.

This TCR was sampled from a young woman with acute COVID-19. V gene TRBV10-3 combines with J gene TRBJ2-7; D might be TRBD1 (6 bases). Sequenced sample: PBMCs or T cells enriched from blood (not recorded which). In DNA form, the CDR3 reads TGTGCCATCAGTGAAGGGACACTCTACGAGCAGTACTTC. Its protein product is CAISEGTLYEQYF.